What follows are 23 T cell receptor beta chains derived from one specimen sequenced in a study of shared T cell receptors in the human thymus. TCRdb's table, derived via immunoSEQ multiplex PCR, lists solely in-frame clones and lacks some. The sample holds hundreds of thousands of clones; around 87% are singletons and the top ten take 0.009% to 0.0095%. The sample was also reused in another study, on human thymus T cells.

The sequenced sample was thymocytes. Every receptor here comes from a boy under two years old with a congenital heart defect.

This chain joins TRBV28 and TRBJ1-2; D perhaps matches TRBD1 (5 bases). Between the trimmed V and J ends, which lost 3 bases and 14 bases, there was a span of 25 bases. Germline V gene sequence: CDR1 MDHEN, CDR2 SYDVKM. The CDR3 is 15 residues long. CDR3 nucleotides: TGTGCCAGCAGTTTTCGGGCAGGGTATCCTTCCGTCCAAACCTTC. Translating gives CASSFRAGYPSVQTF.

J is TRBJ1-2 and V is TRBV6-5, with D tentatively TRBD1 (5 bases). The CDR3 contains 14 residues. Germline CDR1 reads MNHEY; CDR2 reads SVGAGI. Trimming took 7 bases from V and 8 from J, leaving 20 bases between them. The CDR3: CASTHRLPGVGYTF. In DNA, the CDR3 is TGTGCCAGCACCCACCGGCTACCGGGGGTCGGCTACACCTTC.

This chain uses TRBV30 with TRBJ1-3; D unclear. The germline V and J ends were trimmed by 4 bases and 4 bases, with 11 bases remaining between them. This CDR3 is built from 13 residues. CDR1 GTSNPN and CDR2 SVGIG come from the germline V gene (reference sequence). CDR3: CAWKPNLGNTIYF. CDR3 in DNA: TGTGCCTGGAAACCTAACCTGGGAAACACCATATATTTT.

The V and J genes are TRBV10-3 and TRBJ2-3; 12 nucleotides match TRBD2. The CDR3 covers 17 residues. V was pared by 7 bases and J by 5 bases, with 13 bases of the junction left unmatched. Germline V gives CDR1 ENHRY, CDR2 SYGVKD. CDR3 loop: CAINPFPRTSGKDTQYF. DNA of the CDR3: TGTGCCATCAACCCCTTCCCGAGGACTAGCGGGAAAGATACGCAGTATTTT.

Turning to this clone: This is likely a read error, given that the CDR3 carries no conserved phenylalanine or tryptophan at its end. The rearrangement links TRBV6-5 to TRBJ1-1; TRBD1 might be the D (5 bases). The CDR3 runs 16 residues. Germline V gene sequence: CDR1 MNHEY, CDR2 SVGAGI. V lost 0 bases and J 3 bases, leaving 14 bases between the germline ends. The DNA of the CDR3 is TGTGCCAGCAGTTACTCTATTACAGACAGATACACTGAAGCTTTCCTT. Protein product: CASSYSITDRYTEAFL.

As concerns this clone: The sample holds other DNA sequences that translate to the same CDR3. The rearrangement links TRBV5-6 to TRBJ2-3; 11 nucleotides agree with TRBD2. The germline CDR1 and CDR2 sequences are SGHDT and YYEEEE. The CDR3 contains 16 residues. After removal of 0 bases from V and 0 bases from J, the junction contained 0 bases not matched to a gene. The CDR3 here is CASSLGLAGSTDTQYF. The DNA for the CDR3 is TGTGCCAGCAGCTTGGGACTAGCGGGAAGCACAGATACGCAGTATTTT.

This chain uses TRBV6-5 with TRBJ2-7; perhaps TRBD2 as D (6 bases). The CDR3 has 15 residues. The germline V gene encodes CDR1 MNHEY and CDR2 SVGAGI. V lost 6 bases and J 2 bases, leaving 17 bases between the germline ends. The CDR3, as DNA: TGTGCCAGCAGCCCTGGCGGGGTGCGGACCTACGAGCAGTACTTC. Translating gives CASSPGGVRTYEQYF.

This clone came up a few times. This chain links TRBV7-8 with TRBJ2-7, with TRBD1 matching 8 bases. The J segment lost 5 bases and the V segment lost 5 bases, leaving 8 bases of the junction unmatched. The CDR3 is made up of 14 amino acids. CDR1 is SGHVS, CDR2 FQNEAQ, per germline. The CDR3 spells CASSRRTGPNEQYF. For the CDR3, the DNA is TGTGCCAGCAGCCGGCGGACAGGGCCAAACGAGCAGTACTTC. Together with reference TRBV7-8 and TRBJ2-7, the CDR3 gives the full variable domain: GAGVSQSPRYKVAKRGQDVALRCDPISGHVSLFWYQQALGQGPEFLTYFQNEAQLDKSGLPSDRFFAERPEGSVSTLKIQRTQQEDSAVYLCASSRRTGPNEQYFGPGTRLTVT.

The rearrangement uses TRBV14 and TRBJ2-1; the match to TRBD2 covers 16 bases. V shed 5 bases, J shed 4 bases, and the junction held 8 bases outside the gene matches. The CDR3 has 18 amino acids. From germline, CDR1 is SGHDN and CDR2 FVKESK. The DNA of the CDR3 is TGTGCCAGCAGCTTAGGGACTAGCGGGAGGGCCCTGTACAATGAGCAGTTCTTC. It yields the protein CASSLGTSGRALYNEQFF.

This sequence joins TRBV19 and TRBJ2-2, with D possibly matching TRBD2 (5 bases). CDR3 length equals 17 residues. Trimming cost V 2 bases and J 0 bases, with 13 bases left between them. CDR1 and CDR2 (germline): LNHDA, SQIVND (reference sequence). The CDR3 loop reads CASSISFSASNTGELFF. The DNA for the CDR3 is TGTGCCAGTAGTATAAGCTTTAGCGCCTCGAACACCGGGGAGCTGTTTTTT.

This rearrangement joins TRBV4-1 to TRBJ2-1; D possibly corresponds to TRBD1 (5 bases). The germline V gene encodes CDR1 MGHRA and CDR2 YSYEKL. The CDR3 length is 17 residues. Between the trimmed V and J ends, which lost 1 base and 0 bases, there was a span of 13 bases. The CDR3 DNA sequence: TGCGCCAGCAGCCAAGGTTCGACAGCGAGCTCCTACAATGAGCAGTTCTTC. Residues: CASSQGSTASSYNEQFF.

This clone appeared a single time. V and J are TRBV18 and TRBJ2-1, with 8 positions matching TRBD1. With 2 bases clipped from V and 8 bases from J, the junction kept 2 bases outside the gene matches. Germline loops: CDR1 KGHSH, CDR2 LQKENI. The CDR3 runs to 13 residues. The CDR3 DNA sequence: TGTGCCAGCTCACCAGACAGGGGTTATGAGCAGTTCTTC. Its protein product is CASSPDRGYEQFF.

The rearrangement joins TRBV5-6 to TRBJ1-5, with 8 bases fitting TRBD1. CDR3 length equals 15 residues. Germline values: CDR1 SGHDT, CDR2 YYEEEE. Unmatched junction bases numbered 8, after V lost 4 bases and J lost 5 bases. CDR3 loop: CASSPGQGGHQPQHF. The CDR3 DNA is TGTGCCAGCAGCCCAGGACAGGGAGGTCATCAGCCCCAGCATTTT. Looking up the rest from reference TRBV5-6 and TRBJ1-5 gives the full variable domain: DAGVTQSPTHLIKTRGQQVTLRCSPKSGHDTVSWYQQALGQGPQFIFQYYEEEERQRGNFPDRFSGHQFPNYSSELNVNALLLGDSALYLCASSPGQGGHQPQHFGDGTRLSIL.

The chain is built from TRBV25-1 and TRBJ2-2; D might be TRBD1 (5 bases). CDR3 size: 17 residues. Per germline, CDR1 MGHDK and CDR2 SYGVNS. The V end was cut by 8 bases, the J end by 5 bases, with 24 bases between. This chain's CDR3 is CASESGPGKVWTGELFF. In nucleotides, the CDR3 is TGTGCCAGCGAGTCGGGCCCAGGGAAGGTTTGGACCGGGGAGCTGTTTTTT.

The genes are TRBV2 and TRBJ2-7, with a weak D call TRBD2 (6 bases). The CDR3 has 15 amino acids. Trimming took off 4 bases at V and 1 base at J, with 14 bases between the two ends. CDR1 is SNHLY and CDR2 is FYNNEI in the germline V gene. The CDR3, as DNA: TGTGCCAGCAGTGTCGGGGCGGCGGGGTCCTACGAGCAGTACTTC. This encodes CASSVGAAGSYEQYF.

The rearrangement uses TRBV5-1 and TRBJ1-2, with 8 bases matching TRBD1. Germline loops: CDR1 SGHRS, CDR2 YFSETQ. The CDR3 sequence is 15 residues long. V lost 0 bases, J lost 4 bases, and 5 bases stayed unmatched. CDR3 region: CASSLDSGGPYGYTF. CDR3 DNA sequence: TGCGCCAGCAGCTTGGATTCAGGGGGCCCCTATGGCTACACCTTC.

The chain carries TRBV10-3 and TRBJ1-5; tentatively, D is TRBD1 (5 bases). This CDR3 spans 14 amino acids. In germline, CDR1 is ENHRY, CDR2 SYGVKD. Trimming removed 6 bases at V and 4 bases at J, with 13 bases between. The CDR3 DNA reads TGTGCCATCAGGGGGCCAGGGCCTAATCAGCCCCAGCATTTT. This gives the protein CAIRGPGPNQPQHF.

The chain combines TRBV28 with TRBJ2-4, with D perhaps matching TRBD1 (7 bases). The CDR3 length is 17 residues. Trimming took off 3 bases at V and 1 base at J, with 16 bases between the two ends. The germline V gene has CDR1 MDHEN and CDR2 SYDVKM. The CDR3 region is CASSLDPRGEAKNIQYF. DNA of the CDR3: TGTGCCAGCAGTTTGGACCCCAGGGGGGAGGCCAAAAACATTCAGTACTTC.

This clone was recorded once. The V call is TRBV28, the J call TRBJ1-5, with a possible D match to TRBD1 (6 bases). In germline, CDR1 is MDHEN, CDR2 SYDVKM. V was shortened by 5 bases and J by 5 bases, with 16 bases between the two germline ends. The CDR3 contains 15 residues. The CDR3 reads CASSPWGPRDQPQHF. In DNA form, the CDR3 reads TGTGCCAGCAGTCCTTGGGGGCCGCGGGATCAGCCCCAGCATTTT.

In its sample, this clone was seen once. The chain couples TRBV6-6 to TRBJ1-4; TRBD1 matches at 7 bases. Germline trimming cut 0 bases from V and 6 bases from J; bases unmatched to any gene: 4. Germline CDR1 reads MNHNY; CDR2 reads SVGAGI (reference sequence). CDR3 length equals 15 residues. The CDR3 is CASSYSKQGDEKLFF. The CDR3 DNA sequence: TGTGCCAGCAGTTACTCGAAGCAGGGGGATGAAAAACTGTTTTTT.

V and J are TRBV6-1 and TRBJ2-7; 7 positions match TRBD1. The germline gives CDR1 MNHNS, CDR2 SASEGT. CDR3 size: 16 residues. V dropped 3 bases and J dropped 2; count of bases not matched to a gene: 10. Written as DNA, the CDR3 is TGTGCCAGCAGTGATGACGGGACAGTACGTCCCTACGAGCAGTACTTC. The encoded protein is CASSDDGTVRPYEQYF.

The chain recombines TRBV9 with TRBJ2-2; perhaps TRBD1 as D (6 bases). Between the trimmed V and J ends, which lost 2 bases and 0 bases, there was a span of 11 bases. The germline CDR1 and CDR2 sequences are SGDLS and YYNGEE. The CDR3 runs 16 residues. In DNA, the CDR3 is TGTGCCAGCAGCGTTCAGGGGACCCCGAACACCGGGGAGCTGTTTTTT. Translated: CASSVQGTPNTGELFF.

The rearrangement links TRBV4-1 to TRBJ2-7; 9 nucleotides align to TRBD1. The V and J ends lost 3 bases and 1 base, in that order; junction bases with no gene match: 10. The germline V gene has CDR1 MGHRA and CDR2 YSYEKL. The CDR3 covers 17 residues. Here the CDR3 DNA reads TGCGCCAGCAGCCACCACCCCGACAGGGGGGAATCCTACGAGCAGTACTTC. Protein: CASSHHPDRGESYEQYF.